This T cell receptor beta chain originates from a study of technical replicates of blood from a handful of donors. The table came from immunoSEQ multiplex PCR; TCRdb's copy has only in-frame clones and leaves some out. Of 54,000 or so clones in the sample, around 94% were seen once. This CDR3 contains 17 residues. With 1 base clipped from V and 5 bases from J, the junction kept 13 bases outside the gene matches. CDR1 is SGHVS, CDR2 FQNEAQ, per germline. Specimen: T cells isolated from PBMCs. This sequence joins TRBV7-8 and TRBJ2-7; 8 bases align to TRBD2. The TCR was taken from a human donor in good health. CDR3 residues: CASSLGYLREEADEQYF. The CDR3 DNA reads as TGTGCCAGCAGCTTAGGATATCTGCGGGAGGAAGCGGACGAGCAGTACTTC.